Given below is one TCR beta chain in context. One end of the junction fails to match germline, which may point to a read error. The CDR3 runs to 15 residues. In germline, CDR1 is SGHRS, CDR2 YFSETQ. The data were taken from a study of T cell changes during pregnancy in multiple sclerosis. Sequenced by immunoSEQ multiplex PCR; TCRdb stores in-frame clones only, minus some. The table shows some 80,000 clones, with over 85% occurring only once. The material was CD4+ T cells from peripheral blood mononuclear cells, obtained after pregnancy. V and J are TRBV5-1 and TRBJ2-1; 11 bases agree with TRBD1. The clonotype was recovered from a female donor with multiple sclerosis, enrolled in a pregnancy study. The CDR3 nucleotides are TGCGCCAGCAGTTTGGACAGGGGGCCCCTCAATGAGCAGTTCTTC. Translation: CASSLDRGPLNEQFF.